This T cell receptor (beta chain) was sequenced during a study of T cell responses to AZD1222 COVID-19 vaccine. Study results and limitations: At study baseline, merely several AZD1222 recipients were seropositive. There were vaccine-associated CD4 TCRs across spike, dominant at 160-218 and 743-854. Most donors were white British and more were female, and clonal diversity was possibly underestimated. Unmutated regions of variants are reportedly targeted by nearly half of spike-specific TCRs.

V was shortened by 7 bases and J by 8 bases, with 11 bases between the two germline ends. The germline V gene encodes CDR1 PRHDT and CDR2 FYEKMQ (reference sequence). CDR3 size: 12 residues. Some clones are missing from TCRdb's copy, which holds only in-frame ones; the method was immunoSEQ multiplex PCR. The sample lists over 150,000 clones, about 88% seen once, with around 3% in the top ten. Concerning this clone: Its antigen is unknown.

This chain links TRBV13 with TRBJ2-2; D may be TRBD2 (6 bases). This sample comprised peripheral blood, obtained on day 0 of AZD1222 vaccination. The clonotype comes from an adult in good health. The CDR3 DNA is TGTGCCAGCACCAGAGGGACTGGGGAGCTGTTTTTT. Its protein is CASTRGTGELFF.